This T cell receptor (beta chain) was recovered during a study of blood T cell repertoires in COVID-19. Original processing notes: Scientists estimated how many nucleated cells there were by amplifying reference gene primers. Using immunoSEQ multiplex PCR, the repertoire was profiled, and TCRdb retains in-frame clones only, with some absent. D and trimming come from the DNA, and the V and J calls and clone size come from that table. The repertoire consists of about 210,000 clones, with around 82% occurring once and the leading ten covering under 3%. The CDR3 has 16 amino acids. The sequence derives from a man aged 50 to 60 with active or convalescent COVID-19. The sample comprised peripheral blood. The chain combines TRBV1 with TRBJ1-5; the table's TRBD1 call for D was not verified on the DNA. TRBV1 is tagged as a pseudogene. CDR3 loop: CTSSHKDRGVDQPQHF. In DNA form, the CDR3 reads TGCACCAGCAGCCACAAGGACAGGGGAGTAGATCAGCCCCAGCATTTT.